These 27 T cell receptor beta chains were sequenced from one sample in a study of T cell responses to AZD1222 COVID-19 vaccine. Libraries were prepared by immunoSEQ multiplex PCR; TCRdb keeps only in-frame clonotypes and omits some of them. The sample comprises about 96,000 clones, about nine tenths of which are singletons, and roughly 25% rests with the top ten. The sequences come from peripheral blood, collected on day 0 of AZD1222 vaccination. Source of these receptors: an adult in good health.

Written as DNA, the CDR3 is TGTGCCAGCAGCTCCCCGTGGACTCCCAGGGGGCTCGGCTATGGCTACACCTTC. Protein sequence: CASSSPWTPRGLGYGYTF. The rearrangement joins TRBV7-2 to TRBJ1-2; 8 positions agree with TRBD1. The CDR3 length is 18 residues. From germline, CDR1 is SGHTA and CDR2 FQGNSA. V was pared by 4 bases and J by 4 bases, with 17 bases of the junction left unmatched.

This clone was observed a single time. V and J are TRBV28 and TRBJ1-2; D unclear. Trimming took off 4 bases at V and 8 bases at J, with 8 bases between the two ends. The CDR3 is 11 amino acids. CDR1 and CDR2 (germline): MDHEN, SYDVKM. This CDR3 reads CASSWSGGYTF. As DNA, the CDR3 is TGTGCCAGCAGTTGGTCTGGCGGCTACACCTTC.

V usage is TRBV6-5 and J usage is TRBJ2-7, with D unclear. This CDR3 has 13 amino acids. Trimming cost V 4 bases and J 2 bases, with 9 bases left between them. Germline CDR1 and CDR2: MNHEY and SVGAGI. The CDR3 loop reads CASSFGPTYEQYF. The DNA for the CDR3 is TGTGCCAGCAGTTTCGGGCCTACCTACGAGCAGTACTTC.

This rearrangement joins TRBV2 to TRBJ2-3; 12 nucleotides align to TRBD1. V shed 6 bases and J 0 bases; nucleotides not matched to a gene: 7. Per germline, CDR1 SNHLY and CDR2 FYNNEI. This CDR3 has 17 amino acids. CDR3: CASRGGQGATSTDTQYF. The CDR3 nucleotides read TGTGCCAGCAGAGGGGGACAGGGGGCGACGAGCACAGATACGCAGTATTTT.

V gene TRBV9 combines with J gene TRBJ2-7; 9 positions match TRBD2. This CDR3 has 16 amino acids. The trim removed 2 bases at V and 5 bases at J, leaving 11 bases unmatched. Germline V gives CDR1 SGDLS, CDR2 YYNGEE. DNA of the CDR3: TGTGCCAGCAGCGTTTATAGCGGGAGCCCCCGGAACGAGCAGTACTTC. Its translation is CASSVYSGSPRNEQYF.

This clone was seen more than once but under ten times. The V call is TRBV5-1, the J call TRBJ2-7; tentatively, D is TRBD2 (6 bases). In germline, CDR1 is SGHRS, CDR2 YFSETQ. The V gene lost 2 bases and the J gene lost 0 bases, with 9 bases spanning the gap. The CDR3 totals 14 residues. The CDR3 sequence is CASSFGGSSYEQYF. Here the CDR3 DNA reads TGCGCCAGCAGCTTTGGAGGGAGCTCCTACGAGCAGTACTTC. The variable domain in full, completed from reference TRBV5-1 and TRBJ2-7, reads KAGVTQTPRYLIKTRGQQVTLSCSPISGHRSVSWYQQTPGQGLQFLFEYFSETQRNKGNFPGRFSGRQFSNSRSEMNVSTLELGDSALYLCASSFGGSSYEQYFGPGTRLTVT.

The genes are TRBV5-4 and TRBJ2-7; D remains ambiguous. The V end was cut by 3 bases, the J end by 3 bases, with 10 bases between. CDR3 length: 13 amino acids. Germline values: CDR1 SGHNT, CDR2 YYREEE (reference sequence). In DNA, the CDR3 is TGTGCCAGCAGCTCAATAGGGCTCTACGAGCAGTACTTC. It yields the protein CASSSIGLYEQYF.

The rearrangement uses TRBV30 and TRBJ2-7; D is unclear. The V end was cut by 4 bases, the J end by 6 bases, with 13 bases between. Germline-derived CDR1 and CDR2 are GTSNPN and SVGIG (reference sequence). The CDR3 loop spans 12 amino acids. CDR3 sequence (DNA): TGTGCCTGGAACGTTTGGGTTGGCGAGCAGTACTTC. Amino acid sequence: CAWNVWVGEQYF. The whole variable domain, remainder taken from reference TRBV30 and TRBJ2-7, is SQTIHQWPATLVQPVGSPLSLECTVEGTSNPNLYWYRQAAGRGLQLLFYSVGIGQISSEVPQNLSASRPQDRQFILSSKKLLLSDSGFYLCAWNVWVGEQYFGPGTRLTVT.

This clone was found a few times. The chain links TRBV19 to TRBJ2-2; TRBD1 or TRBD2 may be the D gene (5 bases each). The CDR3 spans 16 residues. V dropped 5 bases and J dropped 3 bases, with 16 bases sitting between them. Germline V lookup: CDR1 LNHDA, CDR2 SQIVND (reference sequence). As DNA, the CDR3 is TGTGCCAGTAGTCACCGAACTCGGGGCCACACCGGGGAGCTGTTTTTT. Translation: CASSHRTRGHTGELFF.

V gene TRBV5-1 combines with J gene TRBJ2-5; 8 bases agree with TRBD2. CDR3 size: 14 residues. V shed 2 bases and J 5 bases; nucleotides not matched to a gene: 5. In germline, CDR1 is SGHRS, CDR2 YFSETQ. CDR3 in DNA: TGCGCCAGCAGCTTAGCGGGAGAGTCGGAGACCCAGTACTTC. Translation gives CASSLAGESETQYF.

V and J are TRBV2 and TRBJ1-1; D is uncertain. Between the trimmed V and J ends, which lost 9 bases and 1 base, there was a span of 12 bases. Germline V lookup: CDR1 SNHLY, CDR2 FYNNEI. CDR3 length: 13 amino acids. The CDR3 DNA reads TGTGCCAGTACTAGCGTCGGGAACACTGAAGCTTTCTTT. It codes for CASTSVGNTEAFF.

This rearrangement joins TRBV18 to TRBJ2-1, with 10 bases fitting TRBD2. The CDR3 spans 17 residues. Germline CDR1 reads KGHSH; CDR2 reads LQKENI. V was pared by 2 bases and J by 8 bases, with 12 bases of the junction left unmatched. CDR3 DNA: TGTGCCAGCTCACCAATGAGCTCGCCTAGCGGGAGCGATGAGCAGTTCTTC. Protein sequence: CASSPMSSPSGSDEQFF.

The chain uses TRBV18 and TRBJ2-7, with 9 bases identical to TRBD1. The V and J ends lost 6 bases and 5 bases, in that order; junction bases with no gene match: 17. The CDR3 is 17 residues long. Germline V gene data show CDR1 as KGHSH and CDR2 as LQKENI. Here the CDR3 DNA reads TGTGCCAGCTCGCAACTCGTTACGGGACAGGGCAAGGACGAGCAGTACTTC. Encoded protein: CASSQLVTGQGKDEQYF.

The chain carries TRBV28 and TRBJ2-7, with 9 bases matching TRBD2. The length of the CDR3 is 15 residues. With V trimmed by 2 bases and J by 3 bases, 5 bases remained unmatched. Germline CDR1 reads MDHEN; CDR2 reads SYDVKM. CDR3 DNA sequence: TGTGCCAGCAGTTTAGCGGCTAGCGGGAACTACGAGCAGTACTTC. Its protein is CASSLAASGNYEQYF.

This rearrangement joins TRBV6-2 or TRBV6-3 to TRBJ1-3; 8 bases fit TRBD1. This CDR3 spans 15 amino acids. Germline V gene sequence: CDR1 MNHEY, CDR2 SVGEGT. J was trimmed by 4 bases and V by 5 bases; bases with no gene match: 7. As DNA, the CDR3 is TGTGCCAGCAGTACCCGACAGGGGAAAGGAAACACCATATATTTT. Amino acids: CASSTRQGKGNTIYF.

The V and J genes are TRBV27 and TRBJ2-3; D possibly uses TRBD1 or TRBD2 (5 bases each). This CDR3 spans 18 amino acids. The V gene lost 5 bases and the J gene lost 3 bases, with 24 bases spanning the gap. Per germline, CDR1 MNHEY and CDR2 SMNVEV (reference sequence). The CDR3 bases are TGTGCCAGCAGTCAAACTCATTACCTGGATGGGGGAACAGATACGCAGTATTTT. This encodes CASSQTHYLDGGTDTQYF.

The rearrangement joins TRBV24-1 to TRBJ1-5; D is possibly TRBD1 (5 bases). Trimming removed 7 bases from V and 5 bases from J, with 17 bases in between. The CDR3 is made up of 15 amino acids. Germline loops: CDR1 KGHDR, CDR2 SFDVKD. CDR3 region: CATRTGTSEDQPQHF. In nucleotides, the CDR3 is TGTGCCACCAGGACCGGGACTTCGGAGGATCAGCCCCAGCATTTT.

This chain joins TRBV19 and TRBJ1-5; TRBD1 aligns across 10 bases. CDR3 size: 15 residues. V dropped 4 bases and J dropped 5; count of bases not matched to a gene: 5. Germline V gene sequence: CDR1 LNHDA, CDR2 SQIVND (reference sequence). Here the CDR3 DNA reads TGTGCCAGTAGTACCGCCGGGACAGGGGATCAGCCCCAGCATTTT. Its protein product is CASSTAGTGDQPQHF. The full variable domain, completed using reference TRBV19 and TRBJ1-5, is DGGITQSPKYLFRKEGQNVTLSCEQNLNHDAMYWYRQDPGQGLRLIYYSQIVNDFQKGDIAEGYSVSREKKESFPLTVTSAQKNPTAFYLCASSTAGTGDQPQHFGDGTRLSIL.

The V gene is TRBV27, the J gene TRBJ2-7; D is perhaps TRBD1 (5 bases). The CDR3 is 13 amino acids. With 5 bases removed from V and 3 bases from J, the gap between germline ends came to 11 bases. The germline CDR1 and CDR2 sequences are MNHEY and SMNVEV (reference sequence). CDR3 sequence: CASSEQENYEQYF. The CDR3 nucleotides read TGTGCCAGCAGTGAACAGGAGAACTACGAGCAGTACTTC.

The chain employs TRBV18 and TRBJ1-6; D is uncertain. CDR3 length: 14 residues. Deletions cut 2 bases from V and 8 bases from J, with 10 bases between. Germline lookup yields CDR1 KGHSH and CDR2 LQKENI. CDR3 in amino acids: CASSPGIGDSPLHF. CDR3 coding DNA: TGTGCCAGCTCACCAGGGATAGGAGATTCACCCCTCCACTTT.

The gene calls are TRBV18 and TRBJ1-5; D is perhaps TRBD1 (5 bases). Trimming took 3 bases from V and 7 from J, leaving 16 bases between them. Germline V CDR1 and CDR2: KGHSH, LQKENI. This CDR3 contains 15 residues. The CDR3 DNA follows: TGTGCCAGCTCACCCCGGGACGGCAACGAACAGCCCCAGCATTTT. As protein: CASSPRDGNEQPQHF. Full variable domain (remainder filled in from reference TRBV18 and TRBJ1-5): NAGVMQNPRHLVRRRGQEARLRCSPMKGHSHVYWYRQLPEEGLKFMVYLQKENIIDESGMPKERFSAEFPKEGPSILRIQQVVRGDSAAYFCASSPRDGNEQPQHFGDGTRLSIL.

CDR3 DNA: TGTGCCAGCAGCGAAGGAACAGGGAATCAGCCCCAGCATTTT. Protein sequence: CASSEGTGNQPQHF. This sequence joins TRBV6-4 and TRBJ1-5, with TRBD1 as a possible D gene (6 bases). CDR3 length: 14 amino acids. V was cut by 6 bases and J by 4 bases, with 13 bases left in between. The V gene's germline CDR1 is MRHNA and CDR2 SNTAGT.

This chain uses TRBV25-1 with TRBJ2-7; D unclear. The CDR3 spans 12 residues. The germline V gene has CDR1 MGHDK and CDR2 SYGVNS. Trimming stripped 3 bases from V and 2 bases from J, with 5 bases between. The CDR3 here is CASSDLTYEQYF. For the CDR3, the DNA is TGTGCCAGCAGTGACTTGACCTACGAGCAGTACTTC.

Comment on this clone: Other DNA sequences in this sample translate to the same CDR3. V and J are TRBV4-2 and TRBJ2-1; D possibly corresponds to TRBD2 (5 bases). Per germline, CDR1 LGHNA and CDR2 YNFKEQ. The CDR3 totals 15 residues. Between the trimmed V and J ends, which lost 4 bases and 0 bases, there was a span of 10 bases. DNA of the CDR3: TGTGCCAGCAGCCCGAGTGGGAGCTCCTACAATGAGCAGTTCTTC. This encodes CASSPSGSSYNEQFF.

V and J are TRBV30 and TRBJ2-7, with 11 bases fitting TRBD1. The CDR3 has 17 residues. V lost 2 bases, J lost 2 bases, and 11 bases stayed unmatched. Germline V gene sequence: CDR1 GTSNPN, CDR2 SVGIG (reference sequence). CDR3 coding DNA: TGTGCCTGGAGTATGCCCCTACCGGGACAGGGGGCCTACGAGCAGTACTTC. Translating gives CAWSMPLPGQGAYEQYF.

The gene calls are TRBV21-1 and TRBJ2-7; the D call TRBD2 from the table was never checked on the DNA. TRBV21-1 is noted as a pseudogene. The CDR3 length is 13 residues. The CDR3 sequence is CASLERTSYEQYF. In DNA form, the CDR3 reads TGTGCCAGCCTCGAGCGAACCTCCTACGAGCAGTACTTC.

The chain recombines TRBV28 with TRBJ1-2; a weak D match, TRBD1 (5 bases). Germline V gene sequence: CDR1 MDHEN, CDR2 SYDVKM. CDR3 length: 13 residues. With 5 bases removed from V and 4 bases from J, the gap between germline ends came to 11 bases. The CDR3, as DNA: TGTGCCAGCAGTCCGGGCAGGGCCTATGGCTACACCTTC. Translation: CASSPGRAYGYTF.